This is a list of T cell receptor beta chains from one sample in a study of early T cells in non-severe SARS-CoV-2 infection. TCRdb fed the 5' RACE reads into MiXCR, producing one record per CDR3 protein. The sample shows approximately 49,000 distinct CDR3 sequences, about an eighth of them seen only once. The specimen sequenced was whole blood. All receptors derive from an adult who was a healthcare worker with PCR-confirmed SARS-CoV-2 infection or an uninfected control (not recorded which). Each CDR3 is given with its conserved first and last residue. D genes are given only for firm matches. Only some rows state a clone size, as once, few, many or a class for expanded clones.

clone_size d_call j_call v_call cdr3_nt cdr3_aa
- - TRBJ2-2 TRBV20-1 TGCAGTGCTAGAGAAGGAGAAGGACAGCCGAACACCGGGGAGCTGTTTTTT CSAREGEGQPNTGELFF
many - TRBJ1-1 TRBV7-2 TGTGCCAGCAGCTGGACGGGGACCACTGAAGCTTTCTTT CASSWTGTTEAFF
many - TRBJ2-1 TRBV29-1 TGCAGCGTTGCCGGGACCGAAGGAGATGAGCAGTTCTTC CSVAGTEGDEQFF
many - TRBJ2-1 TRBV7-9 TGTGCCAGCAGCTTAGCGTTGGGTCTCAATGAGCAGTTCTTC CASSLALGLNEQFF
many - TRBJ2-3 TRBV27 TGTGCCAGCACGAGGCAGCACACAGATACGCAGTATTTT CASTRQHTDTQYF
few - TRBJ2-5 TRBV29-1 TGCAGCGTTGCTCCGGGAGAGACCCAGTACTTC CSVAPGETQYF
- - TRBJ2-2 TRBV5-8 TGTGCCAGCAGGAATGACCCAGGGGAGGTTAGCACCGGGGAGCTGTTTTTT CASRNDPGEVSTGELFF
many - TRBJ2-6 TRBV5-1 TGCGCCAGCGGTCCCTCTGGGGCCAACGTCCTGACTTTC CASGPSGANVLTF
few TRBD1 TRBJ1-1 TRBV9 TGTGCCAGCAGCGTAGGGGCAGGGGGTATCGACACTGAAGCTTTCTTT CASSVGAGGIDTEAFF
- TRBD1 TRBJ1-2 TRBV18 TGTGCCAGCTCACCCGCCCTAGCTCGACAGGGGAGAGGTGGCTACACCTTC CASSPALARQGRGGYTF
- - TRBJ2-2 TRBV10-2 TGCGCCAGCAGTGCTTGGGGAGTAGGGACCGGGGAGCTGTTTTTT CASSAWGVGTGELFF
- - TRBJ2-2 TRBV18 TGTGCCAGCTCACCCCATCCCCCGGGGGCCGCCGGGGAGCTGTTTTTT CASSPHPPGAAGELFF
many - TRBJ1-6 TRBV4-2 TGTGCCAGCAGCCAAGATAAGGCTGAGGGGAGCAATTCACCCCTCCACTTT CASSQDKAEGSNSPLHF
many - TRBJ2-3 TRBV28 TGTGCCGGAAAGGAGGGGGGGCATGGAGATACGCAGTATTTT CAGKEGGHGDTQYF
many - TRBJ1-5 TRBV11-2 TGTGCCAGCAGCCAAGGACATCTGGGTCAGCCCCAGCATTTT CASSQGHLGQPQHF
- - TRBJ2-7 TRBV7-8 TGTGCCAGCAGCTCCCAGCAGGGACTGGGGGAGCAGTACTTC CASSSQQGLGEQYF
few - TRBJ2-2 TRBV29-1 TGCAGCGCCGACGGGACGGGCACCGGGGAGCTGTTTTTT CSADGTGTGELFF
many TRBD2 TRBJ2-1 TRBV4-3 TGCGCCAGCAGCCAAGATAGACTAGCGATGAGTGAGCAGTTCTTC CASSQDRLAMSEQFF
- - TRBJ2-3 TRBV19 TGTGCCAGTAGTCCCACACAGGCGCGGAGCACAGATACGCAGTATTTT CASSPTQARSTDTQYF
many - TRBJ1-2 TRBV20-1 TGCAGTGCTAGAGCAGGGATCTATGGCTACACCTTC CSARAGIYGYTF
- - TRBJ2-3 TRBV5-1 TGCGCCAGCAGCTTGGACAGCAGCACAGATACGCAGTATTTT CASSLDSSTDTQYF
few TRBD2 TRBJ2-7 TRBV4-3 TGCGCCAGCAGCGATCGGACTAGCGGGAGCTACGAGCAGTACTTC CASSDRTSGSYEQYF